The rows below give T cell receptor beta chains drawn from one sample of a study of T cell repertoires in cytomegalovirus infection. Each CDR3 protein is one row after TCRdb ran MiXCR on the reads. The repertoire consists of under 500,000 distinct CDR3 sequences, with about 39% occurring once and the leading ten covering roughly two fifths. Their antigens remain unidentified. Source: cultured PBMCs, taken from culture after CMV antigen stimulation. These receptors were obtained from a human donor in good health (CMV status not recorded). Some clones in this sample may be carry-over from other donors' samples. The CDR3 runs from the conserved cysteine through the conserved F or W. The D gene is left open where the match is weak. The size entry is marked missing in some rows and otherwise reads once, few, many or a size class.

v_gene: TRBV7-2; d_gene: TRBD1; abundance: -; j_gene: TRBJ1-4; CDR3nt: TGTGCCAGCAGCGCGGGACAGGCTAATGAAAAACTGTTTTTT; CDR3aa: CASSAGQANEKLFF
v_gene: TRBV10-2; d_gene: -; abundance: -; j_gene: TRBJ2-7; CDR3nt: TGCGCCACCCCGGGAGTCGCTAACTACGAGCAGTACTTC; CDR3aa: CATPGVANYEQYF
v_gene: TRBV20-1; d_gene: TRBD2; abundance: -; j_gene: TRBJ2-1; CDR3nt: TGCAGTGCTAGACCGGGACTAATATACAATGAGCAGTTCTTC; CDR3aa: CSARPGLIYNEQFF
v_gene: TRBV12-3/TRBV12-4; d_gene: TRBD1; abundance: -; j_gene: TRBJ2-7; CDR3nt: TGTGCCAGCAGTCAGACAGGGAGTAACTACGAGCAGTACTTC; CDR3aa: CASSQTGSNYEQYF
v_gene: TRBV6-1; d_gene: TRBD1; abundance: -; j_gene: TRBJ1-2; CDR3nt: TGTGCCAGCAGTCAGATAGGAACGACAGGGGACTATGGCTACACCTTC; CDR3aa: CASSQIGTTGDYGYTF
v_gene: TRBV7-6; d_gene: TRBD1; abundance: few; j_gene: TRBJ1-4; CDR3nt: TGTGCCAGCAGCTTAAGTTCTGACAGGGGAGGCGAAAAACTGTTTTTT; CDR3aa: CASSLSSDRGGEKLFF
v_gene: TRBV11-3; d_gene: -; abundance: few; j_gene: TRBJ1-1; CDR3nt: TGTGCCAGCAGCTTAGATCCGCAGGGCTTGGCTTTCTTT; CDR3aa: CASSLDPQGLAFF
v_gene: TRBV10-3; d_gene: -; abundance: -; j_gene: TRBJ1-6; CDR3nt: TGTGCCATCAGTGAGTCGAGCGGACAGTGGAATTCACCCCTCCACTTT; CDR3aa: CAISESSGQWNSPLHF
v_gene: TRBV10-3; d_gene: TRBD1; abundance: -; j_gene: TRBJ2-7; CDR3nt: TGTGCCATCAGTAGGGGGACAGGGGAGTACGAGCAGTACTTC; CDR3aa: CAISRGTGEYEQYF
v_gene: TRBV28; d_gene: -; abundance: -; j_gene: TRBJ2-7; CDR3nt: TGTGCCAGCAGCCCAGGATGGGGGGATGACTACGAGCAGTACTTC; CDR3aa: CASSPGWGDDYEQYF
v_gene: TRBV7-2; d_gene: TRBD2; abundance: many; j_gene: TRBJ2-1; CDR3nt: TGTGCCAGCAGCTTAGATCGCGGGAGGGCATACAATGAGCAGTTCTTC; CDR3aa: CASSLDRGRAYNEQFF